The 16 T cell receptor beta chains below come from one sample, sequenced in a study of blood T cell repertoires in COVID-19. Profiling relied on immunoSEQ multiplex PCR, and the TCRdb table lists in-frame clones only, not all of them. The sample consists of under 200,000 clones, approximately 90% of them appearing once. Material: PBMCs or T cells enriched from blood (not recorded which). All receptors come from a woman between 45 and 60 years old who had recovered from COVID-19.

This CDR3 is CASSTRTSGGLPYNEQFF. For the CDR3, the DNA is TGTGCCAGCAGCACACGGACCAGCGGGGGGTTACCCTACAATGAGCAGTTCTTC. J is TRBJ2-1 and V is TRBV4-2, with 9 nucleotides matching TRBD2. J gave up 2 bases and V 5 bases, and 13 bases lay outside the gene matches. The CDR3 runs 18 residues. CDR1 LGHNA and CDR2 YNFKEQ come from the germline V gene.

The chain couples TRBV11-2 to TRBJ2-7; D is ambiguous. Germline V gene sequence: CDR1 SGHAT, CDR2 FQNNGV. V lost 1 base and J 4 bases, leaving 11 bases between the germline ends. The CDR3 has 14 amino acids. CDR3 protein: CASSLAPVGYEQYF. The CDR3 DNA is TGTGCCAGCAGCTTAGCGCCAGTCGGGTACGAGCAGTACTTC.

V is TRBV2 and J is TRBJ2-3, with 10 bases aligning to TRBD1. V lost 7 bases, J lost 6 bases, and 10 bases stayed unmatched. Looked up from germline, CDR1 is SNHLY and CDR2 is FYNNEI. The CDR3 runs 15 residues. This CDR3 is CASTLRQGALDTQYF. The CDR3 DNA is TGTGCCAGCACTCTCCGACAGGGGGCGTTGGATACGCAGTATTTT.

The chain uses TRBV6-5 and TRBJ2-7; possible D gene TRBD2, 6 bases. With 5 bases removed from V and 0 bases from J, the gap between germline ends came to 14 bases. Germline V gene data show CDR1 as MNHEY and CDR2 as SVGAGI. This CDR3 region has 15 residues. The CDR3 coding sequence is TGTGCCAGCAGTCCGACCTTTAGCGGCTCCTACGAGCAGTACTTC. This sequence encodes CASSPTFSGSYEQYF.

The V gene is TRBV7-2, the J gene TRBJ1-6; D is possibly TRBD1 (5 bases). V gave up 5 bases and J gave up 5 bases, with 13 bases separating them. This CDR3 comprises 15 residues. CDR1 and CDR2 from the germline V gene are SGHTA and FQGNSA. Here the CDR3 reads CASSVQGSDNSPLHF. CDR3 DNA: TGTGCCAGCAGCGTCCAGGGAAGTGATAATTCACCCCTCCACTTT.

The V call is TRBV27, the J call TRBJ1-1; weak D call: TRBD1 (5 bases). V lost 2 bases and J 2 bases, leaving 9 bases between the germline ends. The CDR3 is made up of 14 amino acids. Germline CDR1 MNHEY, CDR2 SMNVEV (reference sequence). As DNA, the CDR3 is TGTGCCAGCAGTTTAATGCAGGGAAACACTGAAGCTTTCTTT. Translated: CASSLMQGNTEAFF.

The rearrangement uses TRBV18 and TRBJ1-2; 9 nucleotides align to TRBD1. Trimming at V came to 3 bases and at J to 0 bases, leaving 5 bases not matched to a gene. Germline V lookup: CDR1 KGHSH, CDR2 LQKENI. The CDR3 sequence is 16 residues long. In DNA, the CDR3 is TGTGCCAGCTCACCTCTGGGACAGGGCTCTAACTATGGCTACACCTTC. Its translation: CASSPLGQGSNYGYTF.

This clone was recorded once. The CDR3 loop reads CASSPEAVRNIQYF. In DNA form, the CDR3 reads TGTGCCAGCTCACCGGAGGCGGTTCGGAACATTCAGTACTTC. The chain uses TRBV18 and TRBJ2-4; possible D gene TRBD2, 5 bases. V was pared by 3 bases and J by 7 bases, with 13 bases between. Germline V gene sequence: CDR1 KGHSH, CDR2 LQKENI. This CDR3 region has 14 residues.

The V gene is TRBV12-3 or TRBV12-4, the J gene TRBJ1-1; D remains unclear. This CDR3 has 13 residues. The V and J ends lost 7 bases and 1 base respectively, with 10 bases between them. The CDR3 DNA sequence: TGTGCCAGCACCCTGACTAGGAACACTGAAGCTTTCTTT. Translated, it gives CASTLTRNTEAFF.

The rearrangement joins TRBV3-1 (or the pseudogene TRBV3-2) to TRBJ1-2; TRBD1 matches 7 bases. This CDR3 comprises 17 residues. Germline V gives CDR1 LGHDT, CDR2 YNNKEL (reference sequence). V shed 1 base, J shed 0 bases, and the junction held 8 bases outside the gene matches. CDR3 in DNA: TGTGCCAGCAGCCAAGTGGGACAGCAAACCTCTAACTATGGCTACACCTTC. Translating it yields CASSQVGQQTSNYGYTF.

Only one count was recorded for this clone. This sequence joins TRBV5-1 and TRBJ2-3; 10 bases agree with TRBD2. Germline V CDR1 and CDR2: SGHRS, YFSETQ. V was pared by 4 bases and J by 5 bases, with 10 bases of the junction left unmatched. CDR3 length: 16 residues. This CDR3 reads CASSAGGLAGVDTQYF. For the CDR3, the DNA is TGCGCCAGCAGCGCGGGTGGGCTAGCGGGGGTAGATACGCAGTATTTT. Full variable domain (missing parts from reference TRBV5-1 and TRBJ2-3): KAGVTQTPRYLIKTRGQQVTLSCSPISGHRSVSWYQQTPGQGLQFLFEYFSETQRNKGNFPGRFSGRQFSNSRSEMNVSTLELGDSALYLCASSAGGLAGVDTQYFGPGTRLTVL.

CDR3 nucleotide sequence: TGTGCCAGCAGCTTTCATGGCGGGATCTACGAGCAGTACTTC. Its protein product is CASSFHGGIYEQYF. This chain uses TRBV11-2 with TRBJ2-7; possibly TRBD2 for D (6 bases). Germline assignment: CDR1 SGHAT and CDR2 FQNNGV. Trimming removed 3 bases at V and 3 bases at J, with 12 bases between. The CDR3 length is 14 residues.

The chain has TRBV3-1 (or the pseudogene TRBV3-2) and TRBJ2-3; TRBD2 matches at 9 bases. Germline V gene lookup returns CDR1 LGHDT and CDR2 YNNKEL (reference sequence). Trimming at V came to 0 bases and at J to 3 bases, leaving 13 bases not matched to a gene. The CDR3 has 19 residues. This CDR3 reads CASSQDSLPGGGATDTQYF. The CDR3, as DNA: TGTGCCAGCAGCCAAGATTCCCTCCCTGGCGGGGGGGCAACAGATACGCAGTATTTT.

This clone appeared a single time. V and J are TRBV7-2 and TRBJ2-5; no firm D call. Trimming removed 1 base from V and 4 bases from J, with 7 bases in between. The CDR3 totals 13 residues. Germline CDR1 reads SGHTA; CDR2 reads FQGNSA. This chain's CDR3 is CASSLDPGETQYF. The CDR3 DNA follows: TGTGCCAGCAGCTTAGACCCCGGAGAGACCCAGTACTTC.

This chain connects TRBV19 to TRBJ1-1; weak D call: TRBD1 (5 bases). This CDR3 contains 12 residues. Trimming pared 5 bases from V and 5 bases from J, leaving 9 bases between. CDR1 is LNHDA and CDR2 is SQIVND in the germline V gene (reference sequence). CDR3 DNA: TGTGCCAGTAGTGAAGGGGCGACTGAAGCTTTCTTT. Residues: CASSEGATEAFF.

The rearrangement joins TRBV5-8 to TRBJ2-5; D is perhaps TRBD1 (6 bases). Trimming stripped 4 bases from V and 3 bases from J, with 10 bases between. The CDR3 extends over 13 amino acids. From germline, CDR1 is SGHTS and CDR2 YDEGEE. The CDR3 coding sequence is TGTGCCAGCAGCCCGACAGGAGAAGAGACCCAGTACTTC. Translating it yields CASSPTGEETQYF.